This passage covers 2 T cell receptor beta chains from one sample sequenced in a study of beta chain features in type 1 diabetes. Reverse transcribing all isolated RNA meant expressed TCRB transcripts were sequenced. Measured with immunoSEQ multiplex PCR; TCRdb has only the in-frame clones, and not every one. The sample holds roughly 140,000 clones, under 60% seen once. The material sequenced was Tregs from blood. The receptors here all came from a man aged 18 to 30 in good health.

In its sample, this clone was seen a few times. The rearrangement uses TRBV18 and TRBJ1-5; D might be TRBD1 (5 bases). Trimming shortened V by 2 bases and J by 2 bases, and 10 bases separated the two germline ends. The CDR3 length is 15 residues. Germline CDR1 is KGHSH and CDR2 is LQKENI. CDR3 sequence reads: CASSPYDSGNQPQHF. The CDR3 DNA sequence: TGTGCCAGCTCACCATATGACAGTGGCAATCAGCCCCAGCATTTT.

This chain joins TRBV28 and TRBJ2-3; the match to TRBD2 covers 7 bases. The CDR3 spans 15 residues. Germline CDR1 and CDR2: MDHEN and SYDVKM. The V and J ends lost 6 bases and 4 bases, in that order; junction bases with no gene match: 10. DNA for the CDR3: TGTGCCAGCAGCAGTGGGGGGGTAGGAGCAGATACGCAGTATTTT. Its protein product is CASSSGGVGADTQYF.